The sequence of this TCR beta chain was determined in a study of cytomegalovirus exposure and HLA in healthy donors. Study-wide findings and caveats: There were 150 or so TCR beta chains listed as cytomegalovirus-associated. CMV antigen specificity was confirmed in vitro for a few CMV-associated chains. A classifier reportedly called cytomegalovirus status with high sensitivity and specificity.

Donors were drawn from the 120-subject validation cohort, separate from the roughly 700-subject first cohort. In the case of this clone: Its cognate antigen is unknown.

Germline CDR1 reads LNHDA; CDR2 reads SQIVND (reference sequence). Trimming shortened V by 2 bases and J by 0 bases, and 13 bases separated the two germline ends. The CDR3 length is 16 residues. Data came from immunoSEQ multiplex PCR; TCRdb stores just in-frame clones and leaves some out. The data hold some 80,000 clones, with 90% to 97% observed a single time. The chain carries TRBV19 and TRBJ1-1, with a weak D call TRBD1 (6 bases). Source material: PBMCs. This receptor was identified in a woman aged 18-29 years in good health and CMV-seronegative. For the CDR3, the DNA is TGTGCCAGTAGTATACTACAAAGGGGGTTGAACACTGAAGCTTTCTTT. Protein: CASSILQRGLNTEAFF.